This TCR beta chain was sequenced in a study of cytomegalovirus exposure and HLA in healthy donors. On the study more broadly: HLA-typed donors were the source of 80 million to 90 million unique TCRs, which an early data release held. Overall study findings and caveats: 87-base-pair reads could not separate some V segments, including TRBV6-2 and TRBV6-3. Researchers had no immune exposure information except CMV serostatus available.

The CDR3 runs 15 residues. Germline V gives CDR1 SGHDN, CDR2 FVKESK. The V and J ends lost 1 base and 4 bases respectively, with 10 bases between them. This clone was seen more than once but under ten times. The antigen remains unidentified. 60 Vbeta and 13 Jbeta primers were used in PCR. Assay used: immunoSEQ multiplex PCR; TCRdb lists only in-frame clones, some missing. Found here are around 120,000 clones, around four fifths of them singletons; the top ten hold roughly 30%. The clonotype comes from a man between 60 and 75 years old in good health and CMV-seropositive. The sequenced sample was PBMCs. The chain joins TRBV14 to TRBJ2-2; D might be TRBD2 (5 bases). The CDR3 DNA reads TGTGCCAGCAGCCAAGCTGCGGGTACCACCGGGGAGCTGTTTTTT. Protein product: CASSQAAGTTGELFF.